This TCR beta chain was recorded in a study of CD8 T cells in Susac syndrome. Germline V gene data show CDR1 as LNHDA and CDR2 as SQIVND (reference sequence). Trimming cost V 5 bases and J 2 bases, with 16 bases left between them. The CDR3 is 15 residues long. The RNA, roughly 0.45 to 1 ug, was put through reverse transcription using random hexamers. MiXCR, applied by TCRdb to the immunoSEQ multiplex PCR reads, yields one record per CDR3 protein. This sample has some 300,000 distinct CDR3 sequences, with approximately 91% found just once. The sequence derives from a human donor with multiple sclerosis. Material: CD8+ T cells from PBMCs. The V call is TRBV19, the J call TRBJ2-7; D unresolved. Here the CDR3 DNA reads TGTGCCAGTAGTGGAGCCAGCCTCAGTCCCTACGAGCAGTACTTC. This sequence encodes CASSGASLSPYEQYF.